These 5 T cell receptor beta chains came from one sample sequenced in a study of shared clonotypes between healthy human individuals (dated by TCRdb to the early 2020s). The protocol used for the library was the immunoSEQ multiplex PCR assay. What TCRdb holds here is the immuneACCESS table cut down to in-frame rearrangements. Part of the clones is not present; checked against another copy, under half of the missing clones reflect an unresolved V gene, and the others are unexplained. Counted in this sample were about 2,200,000 clones; 93% of them appeared once. Over 1.5% of the sample is in the top ten clones. CD8 naive samples were obtained by positive selection for CCR7 among CD45RO-negative cells, yielding a CD45RA+CCR7+ population from which TemRA cells were excluded. The sample taken for sequencing was naive CD8+ T cells from PBMCs. The label giving this sample's cell subset or site can be read as: CD45RA+CCR7+. Every receptor here comes from a man between 18 and 35 years old in good health. Some clones in this sample may be carry-over from other donors' samples.

V is TRBV19 and J is TRBJ2-7; no reliable D call. This CDR3 region has 12 residues. The germline V and J ends were trimmed by 1 base and 2 bases, with 3 bases remaining between them. Germline CDR1 reads LNHDA; CDR2 reads SQIVND (reference sequence). CDR3 region: CASSIGPYEQYF. The CDR3, as DNA: TGTGCCAGTAGTATAGGGCCCTACGAGCAGTACTTC.

This chain joins TRBV7-8 and TRBJ2-7, with 7 nucleotides matching TRBD1. This CDR3 contains 13 residues. The germline V gene encodes CDR1 SGHVS and CDR2 FQNEAQ. With 8 bases clipped from V and 0 bases from J, the junction kept 4 bases outside the gene matches. In DNA, the CDR3 is TGTGCCAGCCGTGGGGACAGCTCCTACGAGCAGTACTTC. This gives the protein CASRGDSSYEQYF.

The V and J genes are TRBV29-1 and TRBJ1-2; tentative D call: TRBD1 (6 bases). The CDR3 is made up of 14 amino acids. Trimming stripped 6 bases from V and 6 bases from J, with 20 bases between. Germline V gives CDR1 SQVTM, CDR2 ANQGSEA. CDR3 region: CSVNWLPGHDGYTF. CDR3 sequence (DNA): TGCAGCGTCAATTGGCTACCGGGACATGATGGCTACACCTTC.

The rearrangement uses TRBV27 and TRBJ2-7; no firm D call. There are 14 residues in the CDR3. Germline V CDR1 and CDR2: MNHEY, SMNVEV (reference sequence). The ends were cut back, 8 bases at V and 3 bases at J, with 17 bases in the middle. The CDR3: CASRPPGEVYEQYF. The CDR3 nucleotides read TGTGCCAGCCGCCCCCCGGGCGAGGTCTACGAGCAGTACTTC.

The chain employs TRBV6-6 and TRBJ2-2; possible D gene TRBD1, 6 bases. V lost 6 bases to trimming and J lost 6 bases, with 14 bases between them. Germline loops: CDR1 MNHNY, CDR2 SVGAGI (reference sequence). The CDR3 totals 14 residues. For the CDR3, the DNA is TGTGCCAGCAGCCGGACAGAGGAGCCCGGGGAGCTGTTTTTT. Translated: CASSRTEEPGELFF.